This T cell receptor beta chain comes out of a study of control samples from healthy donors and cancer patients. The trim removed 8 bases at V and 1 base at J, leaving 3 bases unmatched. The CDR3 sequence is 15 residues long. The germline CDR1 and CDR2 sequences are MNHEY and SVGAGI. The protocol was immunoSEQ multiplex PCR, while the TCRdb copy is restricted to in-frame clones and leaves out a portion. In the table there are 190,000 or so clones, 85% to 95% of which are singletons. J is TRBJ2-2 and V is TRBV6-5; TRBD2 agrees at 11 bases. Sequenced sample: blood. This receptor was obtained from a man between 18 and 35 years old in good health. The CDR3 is CASLGLAGNTGELFF. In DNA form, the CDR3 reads TGTGCCAGCCTTGGACTAGCGGGGAACACCGGGGAGCTGTTTTTT.